The sequence of this T cell receptor (beta chain) was determined in a study of blood T cells in healthy people across ages (dated by TCRdb to between 2014 and 2016). Looking at the study overall: In model experiments, template switching captured roughly one uniquely barcoded TCR beta cDNA molecule for every two T cells. To track age-related changes in TCR beta repertoire diversity, the study relied on deep sequencing normalized with unique cDNA molecular identifiers. The donors were divided into four age groups: young (average roughly 15 years), middle-aged (under 40), aged (about 61) and long-lived (more than 75). Donors of different ages were randomly distributed across sequencing lanes to avoid experimental bias. For two donors (one aged 18 to 29 and one aged 80 or older), the study analyzed two additional independent replicas of 1 million unique cDNA reads from the same blood draw. The study at large found these results: Compared with the aged group, the long-lived group had more naive CD4+ T cells, fewer expanded clones and increased TCR diversity, a pattern suggesting age selection. Because profiling used bulk unsorted PBMCs, naive and antigen-experienced compartments could not be compared conclusively. Observed TCR beta diversity per million T cells fell roughly linearly with age, and a significant reduction was already apparent by age roughly 40. The percentage of naive T cells measured by flow cytometry correlated strongly with observed TCR beta diversity. Estimates of total diversity based on one million sequenced T cells were regarded as lower bounds and as underestimates. Donor CMV infection status was unknown, potentially confounding age-related changes in expanded clonotypes.

Library prep was done by 5' RACE. Instrument used: Illumina HiSeq 2500. A second PCR of roughly 6 to 12 cycles was run with a J-beta primer mix and a sample-barcoded 5' primer. Each TCR beta cDNA molecule received a unique molecular identifier from a template-switch 5' adaptor carrying 12 random nucleotides. Each sample yielded at least 2.5 million CDR3-containing paired-end reads. First-strand cDNA synthesis was performed from all RNA using the Mint cDNA synthesis kit, with priming by a TRBC-specific oligonucleotide. After uracil-DNA glycosylase treatment, a first 18-cycle PCR used universal primers M1SS and BC2_uni_R on all cDNA. In the paper's pipeline: For normalization, 1 million high-quality reads were randomly selected from each sample, with every read carrying a distinct molecular identifier. Instead of being binned into consensus sequences, reads with shared molecular identifiers were discarded. CDR3 identification, clonotype clustering and error correction used MiTCR with a Q25 quality threshold and the strictest error-elimination algorithm. A nonparametric unseen species model with Euler transformation was used to estimate a lower bound on total TCR beta diversity. TCRdb cleaned the public reads at Q25 with fastp, built clones with MiXCR and kept in-frame beta chains. Under each unique CDR3 protein, matching rows form one entry showing the most common genes and DNA. V and J calls and clone size were set by TCRdb, not the authors. The sample records approximately 820,000 distinct CDR3 sequences, roughly 44% of which are singletons. The ten largest account for roughly 19% of the sample.

Concerning this clonotype: Its recognized antigen is unknown. No base quality information exists; no much larger clone differs at one position.

The CDR3 contains 17 residues, cysteine and phenylalanine counted. Kept here is only the CDR3 DNA, which spans 51 bases and is read in frame from base 1. V loses 0 bases at its end and J loses 5 bases; junction bases beyond the gene matches: 10. Based on the germline V gene, the CDR1 and CDR2 sequences are SGHRS and YFSETQ. Donors were 39 systemically healthy Caucasian individuals from Russia aged 6 to 90 years. Each donor gave about 9.7 milliliters of peripheral blood, drawn into EDTA-treated Vacutainer tubes. Ficoll-Paque density-gradient centrifugation was used to isolate PBMCs, with at least 6.5 million obtained per sample. Trizol reagent was used to extract total RNA from the PBMCs, yielding at least 5.5 micrograms per sample. For every donor, an aliquot of PBMCs went through flow cytometry to measure the percentages of naive CD45RAhigh/CD27high T cells.

The sample consisted of blood. The source is a man aged 60 to 75 in good health. The rearranged chain carries TRBV5-1 and TRBJ2-7; a stretch of 11 junction bases matches TRBD2. This receptor carries the CDR3 CASSLGTSGHMPNEQYF. The DNA is TGCGCCAGCAGCTTGGGGACTAGCGGGCATATGCCTAACGAGCAGTACTTC. The full variable domain, with segments outside the CDR3 supplied by the reference TRBV5-1 and TRBJ2-7 proteins, appears as KAGVTQTPRYLIKTRGQQVTLSCSPISGHRSVSWYQQTPGQGLQFLFEYFSETQRNKGNFPGRFSGRQFSNSRSEMNVSTLELGDSALYLCASSLGTSGHMPNEQYFGPGTRLTVT.